This T cell receptor (beta chain) was sequenced for a study of shared clonotypes between healthy human individuals. Study-wide background: Sampling drew on donors who were two women and three men aged 18 to 49.

This clone was observed once. All participating donors were Caucasian adults from Nashville, Tennessee. The germline gives CDR1 MNHNS, CDR2 SASEGT. V was pared by 6 bases and J by 5 bases, with 7 bases between. The CDR3 has 11 residues. Clones were sequenced by immunoSEQ multiplex PCR, and TCRdb holds only the in-frame ones, with some missing. The profile shows roughly 2,500,000 clones, approximately 93% of them singletons. The specimen was naive CD4+ T cells from PBMCs. Subset reported: CD45RA+ positively selected. This rearrangement joins TRBV6-1 to TRBJ2-5; D is undetermined. The clonotype was recovered from a man in his late teens or twenties in good health. Some clones in this sample may be carry-over from other donors' samples. The CDR3 loop reads CASRYGETQYF. DNA of the CDR3: TGTGCCAGCAGATATGGGGAGACCCAGTACTTC.